The 28 T cell receptor beta chains in this list originate from one sample, sequenced in a study of blood T cell repertoires in COVID-19. TCRdb keeps only in-frame clones here, not all; method: immunoSEQ multiplex PCR. The sample gives 450,000 or so clones, roughly 90% of which show up once; roughly 0.78% is in the top ten. Material for sequencing was peripheral blood. Receptors were obtained from a man younger than 30 with COVID-19, enrolled during active disease.

The V call is TRBV5-8, the J call TRBJ2-1, with a possible D match to TRBD1 (6 bases). Trimming took off 1 base at V and 10 bases at J, with 15 bases between the two ends. Per germline, CDR1 SGHTS and CDR2 YDEGEE. The CDR3 consists of 14 residues. The CDR3 DNA sequence: TGTGCCAGCAGCTTGATTGGGGCCCAGGGGGAGCAGTTCTTC. Its protein product is CASSLIGAQGEQFF.

V is TRBV19 and J is TRBJ1-2; the D is unclear. The CDR3 covers 14 residues. Trimming took 3 bases from V and 4 from J, leaving 12 bases between them. The germline V gene has CDR1 LNHDA and CDR2 SQIVND (reference sequence). CDR3 DNA: TGTGCCAGTAGTATCGGAGGACCTTTCTATGGCTACACCTTC. It translates to CASSIGGPFYGYTF.

V is TRBV6-4 and J is TRBJ2-3; unclear D gene. This CDR3 has 14 amino acids. Germline V gene lookup returns CDR1 MRHNA and CDR2 SNTAGT. The V and J ends lost 6 bases and 2 bases respectively, with 12 bases between them. The CDR3 loop reads CASSPQVITDTQYF. DNA of the CDR3: TGTGCCAGCAGCCCTCAGGTGATCACAGATACGCAGTATTTT.

This clone was observed once. The genes are TRBV7-7 and TRBJ2-1, with TRBD2 matching 7 bases. The V segment lost 5 bases and the J segment 0 bases; nucleotides outside the gene matches: 4. This CDR3 has 15 residues. Germline V gene data show CDR1 as SSHAT and CDR2 as FNYEAQ (reference sequence). In nucleotides, the CDR3 is TGTGCCAGCAGCCCGTCTAGCGGCTCCTACAATGAGCAGTTCTTC. Translating gives CASSPSSGSYNEQFF.

The chain uses TRBV5-1 and TRBJ2-5, with TRBD1 as a possible D gene (8 bases). Germline CDR1 reads SGHRS; CDR2 reads YFSETQ. Trimming shortened V by 4 bases and J by 4 bases, and 17 bases separated the two germline ends. The CDR3 length is 15 residues. The CDR3 region is CASSLRTGRGETQYF. The CDR3 DNA follows: TGCGCCAGCAGCCTAAGGACAGGGAGGGGAGAGACCCAGTACTTC.

Details on this clone: The same CDR3 can be traced to other DNA sequences in this sample. J is TRBJ1-2 and V is TRBV7-9; D uncertain. Between the trimmed V and J ends, which lost 0 bases and 4 bases, there was a span of 6 bases. Germline V gene data show CDR1 as SEHNR and CDR2 as FQNEAQ (reference sequence). This CDR3 is built from 13 residues. The CDR3 loop is CASSLASGYGYTF. The CDR3 DNA sequence: TGTGCCAGCAGCTTAGCGTCCGGCTATGGCTACACCTTC. Combining the CDR3 with reference TRBV7-9 and TRBJ1-2 gives the whole variable domain DTGVSQNPRHKITKRGQNVTFRCDPISEHNRLYWYRQTLGQGPEFLTYFQNEAQLEKSRLLSDRFSAERPKGSFSTLEIQRTEQGDSAMYLCASSLASGYGYTFGSGTRLTVV.

The J gene is TRBJ2-1, the V gene TRBV11-2; D perhaps matches TRBD2 (6 bases). V lost 5 bases and J 8 bases, leaving 19 bases between the germline ends. The CDR3 is 15 residues long. Looked up from germline, CDR1 is SGHAT and CDR2 is FQNNGV. The DNA for the CDR3 is TGTGCCAGCAGCCGACTTACTAGCCGTCTACATGAGCAGTTCTTC. Its translation is CASSRLTSRLHEQFF. Filled out from reference TRBV11-2 and TRBJ2-1, the complete variable domain reads EAGVAQSPRYKIIEKRQSVAFWCNPISGHATLYWYQQILGQGPKLLIQFQNNGVVDDSQLPKDRFSAERLKGVDSTLKIQPAKLEDSAVYLCASSRLTSRLHEQFFGPGTRLTVL.

Only one count was recorded for this clone. This chain links TRBV29-1 with TRBJ2-7; 8 bases align to TRBD2. The CDR3 covers 13 residues. V lost 6 bases to trimming and J lost 0 bases; unmatched junction nucleotides: 4. Germline V gives CDR1 SQVTM, CDR2 ANQGSEA. CDR3 sequence: CSVGGGFSYEQYF. The CDR3 nucleotides are TGCAGCGTCGGGGGGGGGTTCTCCTACGAGCAGTACTTC.

This clone was seen repeatedly, ten times or more. The chain recombines TRBV19 with TRBJ1-5, with unresolved D. V was trimmed by 1 base and J by 3 bases, leaving 4 bases between them. The germline CDR1 and CDR2 sequences are LNHDA and SQIVND (reference sequence). The CDR3 is 13 amino acids. DNA for the CDR3: TGTGCCAGTAGTATAGGGCCCAATCAGCCCCAGCATTTT. Amino acid sequence: CASSIGPNQPQHF.

The V and J genes are TRBV24-1 and TRBJ2-3; D ambiguous. Germline CDR1 reads KGHDR; CDR2 reads SFDVKD. V was clipped by 0 bases and J by 6 bases, with 12 bases between them. The length of the CDR3 is 15 residues. CDR3: CATSDLTVPPDTQYF. The CDR3 nucleotides read TGTGCCACCAGTGATTTGACGGTCCCACCTGATACGCAGTATTTT.

This clone has a single count. The chain combines TRBV7-2 with TRBJ2-5; tentative D call: TRBD1 (6 bases). The germline V gene encodes CDR1 SGHTA and CDR2 FQGNSA. CDR3 length: 14 amino acids. The ends were cut back, 5 bases at V and 1 base at J, with 11 bases in the middle. CDR3 amino acids: CASSRDTVQETQYF. The CDR3 DNA reads as TGTGCCAGCAGCCGGGACACAGTCCAAGAGACCCAGTACTTC.

CDR3 nucleotides: TGTGCCAGCAGCGGAGGGGGACAGGGGGCACTTGGGGCCAACGTCCTGACTTTC. It is translated as CASSGGGQGALGANVLTF. The chain uses TRBV5-8 and TRBJ2-6, with 12 bases identical to TRBD1. This CDR3 has 18 amino acids. The V gene's germline CDR1 is SGHTS and CDR2 YDEGEE. After removal of 4 bases from V and 3 bases from J, the junction contained 8 bases not matched to a gene.

V gene TRBV19 combines with J gene TRBJ1-2, with D maybe TRBD1 (5 bases). The V end was cut by 7 bases, the J end by 4 bases, with 16 bases between. The CDR3 totals 14 residues. Germline-derived CDR1 and CDR2 are LNHDA and SQIVND (reference sequence). The CDR3 region has the DNA TGTGCCAGTACCCTTGGGGGGAGTTCCTATGGCTACACCTTC. It yields the protein CASTLGGSSYGYTF.

V gene TRBV5-4 combines with J gene TRBJ2-3; 9 nucleotides agree with TRBD2. V shed 4 bases, J shed 5 bases, and the junction held 8 bases outside the gene matches. CDR1 and CDR2 (germline): SGHNT, YYREEE (reference sequence). The CDR3 consists of 15 residues. CDR3: CASSEAGGQRDTQYF. As DNA, the CDR3 is TGTGCCAGCAGCGAAGCGGGGGGCCAAAGAGATACGCAGTATTTT.

The chain joins TRBV10-3 to TRBJ2-1; 10 nucleotides match TRBD2. Germline CDR1 ENHRY, CDR2 SYGVKD. With 8 bases clipped from V and 8 bases from J, the junction kept 9 bases outside the gene matches. The CDR3 is 14 residues long. As DNA, the CDR3 is TGTGCCATCGCGCAGCGGGAGGGCCGGGATGAGCAGTTCTTC. Amino acid sequence: CAIAQREGRDEQFF.

Comments on this clone: Other nucleotide sequences in the sample specify the same CDR3. The CDR3 here is CASSVQQGRETQYF. CDR3 DNA sequence: TGTGCCAGCAGCGTTCAACAGGGGAGAGAGACCCAGTACTTC. The chain employs TRBV9 and TRBJ2-5; the match to TRBD1 covers 7 bases. Germline values: CDR1 SGDLS, CDR2 YYNGEE. This CDR3 is built from 14 residues. V was clipped by 2 bases and J by 4 bases; unmatched bases: 5.

V and J are TRBV30 and TRBJ2-1; D is unresolved. Trimming shortened V by 4 bases and J by 9 bases, and 10 bases separated the two germline ends. Germline V lookup: CDR1 GTSNPN, CDR2 SVGIG (reference sequence). The CDR3 sequence is 11 residues long. The CDR3, as DNA: TGTGCCTGGATGGTGGGCACTGAGCAGTTCTTC. This codes for CAWMVGTEQFF.

This clone came up once. The chain joins TRBV27 to TRBJ2-2; 9 bases line up with TRBD1. Germline values: CDR1 MNHEY, CDR2 SMNVEV (reference sequence). CDR3 size: 16 residues. V lost 10 bases and J lost 4; bases outside the gene matches: 13. Written as DNA, the CDR3 is TGTGCCACCCGGCTCCCGGGACAGGGAGGCACCGGGGAGCTGTTTTTT. Translation gives CATRLPGQGGTGELFF.

The chain has TRBV14 and TRBJ1-4; unclear D gene. Germline CDR1 reads SGHDN; CDR2 reads FVKESK. V lost 4 bases and J lost 4, with 7 bases in between. CDR3 length: 13 residues. Here the CDR3 DNA reads TGTGCCAGCAGCCGAAGCTATAATGAAAAACTGTTTTTT. It is translated as CASSRSYNEKLFF.

This clone occurred once. The chain is built from TRBV30 and TRBJ1-2; D is perhaps TRBD1 (6 bases). Germline CDR1 and CDR2: GTSNPN and SVGIG (reference sequence). The CDR3 consists of 14 residues. Trimming took 5 bases from V and 0 from J, leaving 13 bases between them. CDR3 amino acids: CAWGKNRANYGYTF. CDR3 bases: TGTGCCTGGGGTAAAAACAGGGCTAACTATGGCTACACCTTC. The full variable domain, completed using reference TRBV30 and TRBJ1-2, is SQTIHQWPATLVQPVGSPLSLECTVEGTSNPNLYWYRQAAGRGLQLLFYSVGIGQISSEVPQNLSASRPQDRQFILSSKKLLLSDSGFYLCAWGKNRANYGYTFGSGTRLTVV.

The chain couples TRBV4-1 to TRBJ1-5, with D possibly being TRBD1 (6 bases). CDR1 is MGHRA and CDR2 is YSYEKL in the germline V gene. The CDR3 spans 15 residues. V was pared by 1 base and J by 9 bases, with 16 bases between. The CDR3 loop reads CASSQVRDINLPQHF. The CDR3 region has the DNA TGCGCCAGCAGCCAAGTCCGGGACATAAATTTGCCCCAGCATTTT.

J is TRBJ1-4 and V is TRBV2, with 9 bases aligning to TRBD1. Germline-derived CDR1 and CDR2 are SNHLY and FYNNEI. With V trimmed by 5 bases and J by 11 bases, 6 bases remained unmatched. The CDR3 contains 13 residues. CDR3 sequence reads: CASSLTGGEKLFF. CDR3 bases: TGTGCCAGCAGTTTGACAGGGGGGGAGAAACTGTTTTTT.

This clone was recorded only once. The chain couples TRBV6-5 to TRBJ1-5; tentatively, D is TRBD1 (5 bases). V was shortened by 6 bases and J by 5 bases, with 17 bases between the two germline ends. CDR1 and CDR2 from the germline V gene are MNHEY and SVGAGI. This CDR3 contains 15 residues. DNA of the CDR3: TGTGCCAGCAGCCAGGGATCTAATGGCGATCAGCCCCAGCATTTT. Its protein is CASSQGSNGDQPQHF.

The CDR3 loop is CASSVGGTKGYTF. The DNA of the CDR3 is TGTGCCAGCAGTGTAGGGGGAACGAAGGGCTACACCTTC. This sequence joins TRBV2 and TRBJ1-2; tentative D call: TRBD1 (6 bases). CDR1 is SNHLY, CDR2 FYNNEI, per germline. The CDR3 consists of 13 residues. V lost 4 bases and J lost 8, with 14 bases in between.

The genes are TRBV15 and TRBJ1-1; D not resolved. The CDR3 is 15 amino acids. The V gene lost 4 bases and the J gene lost 1 base, with 13 bases spanning the gap. Per germline, CDR1 LNHNV and CDR2 YYDKDF (reference sequence). The CDR3 nucleotides are TGTGCCACCAGCATCCCCACGGGGAGGAACACTGAAGCTTTCTTT. Translated, it gives CATSIPTGRNTEAFF. Supplemented by reference TRBV15 and TRBJ1-1, the full variable domain reads DAMVIQNPRYQVTQFGKPVTLSCSQTLNHNVMYWYQQKSSQAPKLLFHYYDKDFNNEADTPDNFQSRRPNTSFCFLDIRSPGLGDTAMYLCATSIPTGRNTEAFFGQGTRLTVV.

This clone appeared a single time. The chain has TRBV9 and TRBJ2-1; 7 bases align to TRBD1. Germline V gene sequence: CDR1 SGDLS, CDR2 YYNGEE. This CDR3 has 13 residues. V was clipped by 8 bases and J by 5 bases; unmatched bases: 7. This CDR3 reads CARHQDRNNEQFF. The CDR3 DNA follows: TGTGCCAGGCACCAGGACAGGAACAATGAGCAGTTCTTC.

The genes are TRBV30 and TRBJ2-3; 8 nucleotides line up with TRBD1. The CDR3 runs to 16 residues. CDR1 is GTSNPN, CDR2 SVGIG, per germline (reference sequence). The trim removed 3 bases at V and 0 bases at J, leaving 8 bases unmatched. In nucleotides, the CDR3 is TGTGCCTGGAGGGGACAGGTCTCCACTAGCACAGATACGCAGTATTTT. It yields the protein CAWRGQVSTSTDTQYF.

This clone was seen a few times. The V and J genes are TRBV5-1 and TRBJ2-2, with D tentatively TRBD2 (6 bases). The CDR3 loop spans 15 amino acids. The germline CDR1 and CDR2 sequences are SGHRS and YFSETQ. V was pared by 3 bases and J by 3 bases, with 12 bases between. The CDR3 protein is CASSSRSGDTGELFF. The CDR3 DNA reads as TGCGCCAGCAGCTCCCGGTCGGGGGACACCGGGGAGCTGTTTTTT.